This T cell receptor (beta chain) was profiled in a study of OX40 agonist ivuxolimab in advanced cancers. General study results and limits: Certain nonresponders likewise exhibited a low normalized T-cell clonal expansion.

In its sample, this clone was seen once. The antigen remains undetermined. Cycle 7 day 1, cycle 4 day 1, and baseline were the timepoints at which blood was sampled. This CDR3 spans 16 amino acids. V lost 4 bases and J 2 bases, leaving 17 bases between the germline ends. Per the germline V gene, CDR1 is SGDLS and CDR2 is YYNGEE. Clones were sequenced by immunoSEQ multiplex PCR, and TCRdb holds only the in-frame ones, with some missing. The data contain just over 90,000 clones, roughly 94% of them singletons. The chain joins TRBV9 to TRBJ2-3, with a tentative D call TRBD2 (6 bases). The sequencing here drew on CD4+ or CD8+ T cells sorted from blood, taken in a trial of the OX40 agonist ivuxolimab. The receptor comes from an adult with an advanced solid tumor such as melanoma, head and neck, liver or kidney cancer. CDR3 nucleotides: TGTGCCAGCAGCCACCGGGGCGGGGAACACACAGATACGCAGTATTTT. Translated: CASSHRGGEHTDTQYF.